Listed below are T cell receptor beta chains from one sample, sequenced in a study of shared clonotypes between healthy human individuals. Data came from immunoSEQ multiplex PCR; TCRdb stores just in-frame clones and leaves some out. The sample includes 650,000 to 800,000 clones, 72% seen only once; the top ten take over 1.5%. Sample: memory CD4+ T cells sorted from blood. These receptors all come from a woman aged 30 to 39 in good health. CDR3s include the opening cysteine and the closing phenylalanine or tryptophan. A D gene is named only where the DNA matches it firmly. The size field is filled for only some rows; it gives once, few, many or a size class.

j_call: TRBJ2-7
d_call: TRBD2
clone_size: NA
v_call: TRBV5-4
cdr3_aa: CASSLDPSGRVTFYEQYF
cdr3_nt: TGTGCCAGCAGCTTGGACCCTAGCGGGAGGGTTACCTTCTACGAGCAGTACTTC

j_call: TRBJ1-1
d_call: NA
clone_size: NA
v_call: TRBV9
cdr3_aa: CASSVGWGMNTEAFF
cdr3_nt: TGTGCCAGCAGCGTAGGGTGGGGGATGAACACTGAAGCTTTCTTT

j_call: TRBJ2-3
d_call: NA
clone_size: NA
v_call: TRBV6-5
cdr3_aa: CASSEVRGTQYF
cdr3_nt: TGTGCCAGCAGTGAAGTGAGAGGTACGCAGTATTTT

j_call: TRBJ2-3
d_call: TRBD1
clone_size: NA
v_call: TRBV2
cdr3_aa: CASSRGGPSTDTQYF
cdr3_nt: TGTGCCAGCAGTAGAGGGGGCCCTAGCACAGATACGCAGTATTTT

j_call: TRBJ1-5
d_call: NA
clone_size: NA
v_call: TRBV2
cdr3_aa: CASSGGAPGQPQHF
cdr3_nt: TGTGCCAGCAGTGGGGGAGCACCCGGTCAGCCCCAGCATTTT

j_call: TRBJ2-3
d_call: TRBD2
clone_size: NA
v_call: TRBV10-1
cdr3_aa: CASSVSGRAITDTQYF
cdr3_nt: TGCGCCAGCAGTGTGAGCGGGAGGGCCATTACAGATACGCAGTATTTT

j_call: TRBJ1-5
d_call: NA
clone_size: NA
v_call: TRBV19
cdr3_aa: CASSLGFLPQHF
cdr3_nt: TGTGCCAGTAGTTTGGGGTTTCTGCCCCAGCATTTT

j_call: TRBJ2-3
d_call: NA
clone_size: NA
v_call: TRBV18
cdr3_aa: CASSPGSGYTDTQYF
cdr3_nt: TGTGCCAGCTCACCGGGCAGCGGATACACAGATACGCAGTATTTT

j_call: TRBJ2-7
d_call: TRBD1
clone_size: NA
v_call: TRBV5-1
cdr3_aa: CASSSRIGTGFYEQYF
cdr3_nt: TGCGCCAGCAGCAGTAGGATCGGGACAGGCTTCTACGAGCAGTACTTC

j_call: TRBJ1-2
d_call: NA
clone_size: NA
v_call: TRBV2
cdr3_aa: CASSEQAFNYGYTF
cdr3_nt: TGTGCCAGCAGTGAACAGGCCTTTAACTATGGCTACACCTTC

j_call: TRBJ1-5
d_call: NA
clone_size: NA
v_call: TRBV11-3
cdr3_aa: CASSPEGQPQHF
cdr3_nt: TGTGCCAGCAGCCCAGAGGGACAGCCCCAGCATTTT

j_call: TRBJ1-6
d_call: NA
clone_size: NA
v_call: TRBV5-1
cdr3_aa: CASSLWEGGSPLHF
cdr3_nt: TGCGCCAGCAGCTTGTGGGAAGGCGGATCACCCCTCCACTTT

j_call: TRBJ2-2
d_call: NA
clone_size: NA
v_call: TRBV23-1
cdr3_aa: CASSQDDTGELFF
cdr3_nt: TGCGCCAGCAGTCAGGATGACACCGGGGAGCTGTTTTTT

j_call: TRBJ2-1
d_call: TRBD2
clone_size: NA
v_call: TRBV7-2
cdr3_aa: CASSHRYGGRNEQFF
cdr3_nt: TGTGCCAGCAGCCACCGTTATGGCGGGAGGAATGAGCAGTTCTTC

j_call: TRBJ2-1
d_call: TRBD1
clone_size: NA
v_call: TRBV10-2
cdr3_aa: CASSQDRVNEQFF
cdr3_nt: TGCGCCAGCAGCCAGGACAGGGTAAATGAGCAGTTCTTC

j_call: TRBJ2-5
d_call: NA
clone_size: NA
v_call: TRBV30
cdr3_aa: CAWGSGGGTQYF
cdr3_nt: TGTGCCTGGGGGTCTGGAGGGGGGACCCAGTACTTC

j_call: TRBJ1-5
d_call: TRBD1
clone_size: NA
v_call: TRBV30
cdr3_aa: CAWSVQGGSNQPQHF
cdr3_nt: TGTGCCTGGAGTGTACAAGGGGGCAGCAATCAGCCCCAGCATTTT

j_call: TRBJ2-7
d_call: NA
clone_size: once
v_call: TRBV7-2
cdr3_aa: CASSQTRDTTYEQYF
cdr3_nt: TGTGCCAGCAGCCAAACCCGGGACACGACCTACGAGCAGTACTTC

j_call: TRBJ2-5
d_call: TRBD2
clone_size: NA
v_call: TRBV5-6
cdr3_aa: CASSYSFTTSGSRETQYF
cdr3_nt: TGTGCCAGCAGCTACAGTTTTACGACTAGCGGGAGTCGAGAGACCCAGTACTTC

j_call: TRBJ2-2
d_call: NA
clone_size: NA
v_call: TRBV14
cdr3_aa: CASSPQLANTGELFF
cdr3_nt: TGTGCCAGCAGCCCCCAGCTAGCGAACACCGGGGAGCTGTTTTTT

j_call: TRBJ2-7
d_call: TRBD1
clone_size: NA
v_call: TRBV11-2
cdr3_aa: CASSSLTGDQTYEQYF
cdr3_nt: TGTGCCAGCAGCTCTCTAACAGGGGACCAAACCTACGAGCAGTACTTC

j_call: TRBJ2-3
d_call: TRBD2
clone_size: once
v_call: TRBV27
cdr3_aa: CASSLTPRVAGYTDTQYF
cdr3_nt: TGTGCCAGCAGTTTAACCCCCCGGGTAGCGGGATACACAGATACGCAGTATTTT

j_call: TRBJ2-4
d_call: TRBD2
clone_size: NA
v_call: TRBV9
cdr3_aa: CASSVGRERGSAKNIQYF
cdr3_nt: TGTGCCAGCAGCGTAGGAAGGGAGCGGGGGTCGGCCAAAAACATTCAGTACTTC

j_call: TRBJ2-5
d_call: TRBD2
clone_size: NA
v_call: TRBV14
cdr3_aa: CASSRGLAGSQETQYF
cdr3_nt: TGTGCCAGCAGCCGGGGACTAGCGGGAAGTCAAGAGACCCAGTACTTC

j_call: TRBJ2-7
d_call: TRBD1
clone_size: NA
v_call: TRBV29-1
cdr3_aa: CSVGDRVGDEQYF
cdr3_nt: TGCAGCGTTGGGGACAGGGTGGGGGACGAGCAGTACTTC

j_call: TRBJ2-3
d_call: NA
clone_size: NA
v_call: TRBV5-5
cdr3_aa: CASSHPGGDTQYF
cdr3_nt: TGTGCCAGCAGCCATCCTGGAGGGGATACGCAGTATTTT

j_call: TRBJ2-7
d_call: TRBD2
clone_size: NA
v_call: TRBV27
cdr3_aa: CASSYGRGTSRTYEQYF
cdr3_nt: TGTGCCAGCAGTTACGGCCGCGGGACTAGCAGGACTTACGAGCAGTACTTC

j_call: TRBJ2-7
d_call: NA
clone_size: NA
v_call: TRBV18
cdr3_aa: CASSQGRLIGPYEQYF
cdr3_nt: TGTGCCAGCTCACAGGGGAGGTTAATTGGCCCCTACGAGCAGTACTTC

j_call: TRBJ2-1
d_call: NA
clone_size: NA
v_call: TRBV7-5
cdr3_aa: CVRHKIRLCCAGGGPNEQFF
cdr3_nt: TGTGTCAGACACAAAATACGACTATGCTGCGCGGGGGGGGGCCCTAATGAGCAGTTCTTC

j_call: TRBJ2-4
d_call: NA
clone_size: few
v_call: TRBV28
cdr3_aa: CASSLSRAAAKNIQYF
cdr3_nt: TGTGCCAGCAGTTTATCACGGGCAGCTGCAAAAAACATTCAGTACTTC

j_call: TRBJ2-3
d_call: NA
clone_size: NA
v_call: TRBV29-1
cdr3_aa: CSTRTGVDTQYF
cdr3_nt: TGCAGCACCCGAACCGGGGTAGATACGCAGTATTTT

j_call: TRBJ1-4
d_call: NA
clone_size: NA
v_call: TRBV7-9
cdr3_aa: CASRSTGTNEKLFF
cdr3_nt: TGTGCCAGCAGATCCACAGGAACTAATGAAAAACTGTTTTTT

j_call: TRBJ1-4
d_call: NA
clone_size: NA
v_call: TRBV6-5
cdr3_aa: CASSHQGEKLFF
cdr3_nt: TGTGCCAGCAGTCACCAGGGTGAAAAACTGTTTTTT

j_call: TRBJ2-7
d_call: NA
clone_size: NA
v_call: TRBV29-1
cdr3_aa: CSATDRNSYEQYF
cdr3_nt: TGCAGCGCAACCGACAGGAACTCCTACGAGCAGTACTTC

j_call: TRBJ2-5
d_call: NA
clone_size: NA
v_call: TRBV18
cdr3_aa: CASSPPSQGLETQYF
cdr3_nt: TGTGCCAGCTCACCACCCAGTCAGGGCCTCGAGACCCAGTACTTC

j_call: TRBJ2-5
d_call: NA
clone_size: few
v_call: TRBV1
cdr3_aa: CTSSQGLAGVMETQYF
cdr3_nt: TGCACCAGCAGCCAAGGCCTAGCGGGAGTAATGGAGACCCAGTACTTC

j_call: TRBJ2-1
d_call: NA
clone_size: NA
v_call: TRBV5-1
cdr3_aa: CASSLARFRDGPGHNEQFF
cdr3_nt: TGCGCCAGCAGCTTGGCGAGGTTCAGAGATGGGCCCGGGCACAATGAGCAGTTCTTC

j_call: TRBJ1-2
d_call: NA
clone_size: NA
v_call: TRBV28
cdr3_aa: CASSLGAPGYTF
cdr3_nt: TGTGCCAGCAGTTTGGGTGCTCCGGGCTACACCTTC

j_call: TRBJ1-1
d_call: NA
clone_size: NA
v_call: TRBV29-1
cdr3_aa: CSAGTPGVEAFF
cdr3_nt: TGCAGCGCCGGGACACCCGGCGTTGAAGCTTTCTTT

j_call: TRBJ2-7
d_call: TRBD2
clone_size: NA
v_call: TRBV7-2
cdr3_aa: CASSTLAGVAYEQYF
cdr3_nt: TGTGCCAGCAGCACCTTAGCGGGAGTAGCCTACGAGCAGTACTTC

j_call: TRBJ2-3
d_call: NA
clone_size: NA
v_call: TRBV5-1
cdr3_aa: CASSLDPNSDTQYF
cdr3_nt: TGCGCCAGCAGCTTGGATCCGAACTCAGATACGCAGTATTTT

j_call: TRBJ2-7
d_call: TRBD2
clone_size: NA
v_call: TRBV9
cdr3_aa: CASSKGLAGGTNEQYF
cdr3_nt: TGTGCCAGCAGCAAGGGACTAGCGGGAGGTACGAACGAGCAGTACTTC

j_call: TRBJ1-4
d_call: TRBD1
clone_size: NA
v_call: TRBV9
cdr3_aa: CASSAQDRGLEKLFF
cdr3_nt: TGTGCCAGCAGCGCCCAGGACAGGGGGCTTGAAAAACTGTTTTTT

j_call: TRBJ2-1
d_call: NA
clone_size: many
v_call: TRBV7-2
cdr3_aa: CASSLALNEQFF
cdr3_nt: TGTGCCAGCAGCTTAGCGCTTAATGAGCAGTTCTTC

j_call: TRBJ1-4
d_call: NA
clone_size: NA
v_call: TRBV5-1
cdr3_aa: CASSSGQLATNEKLFF
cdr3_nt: TGCGCCAGCAGCTCCGGACAGCTTGCAACTAATGAAAAACTGTTTTTT

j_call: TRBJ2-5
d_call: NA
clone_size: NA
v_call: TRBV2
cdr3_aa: CASSEMASSGTQYF
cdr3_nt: TGTGCCAGCAGTGAAATGGCTAGTAGTGGGACCCAGTACTTC

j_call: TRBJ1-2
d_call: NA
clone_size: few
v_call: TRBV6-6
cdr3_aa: CASSYSAGIQNGYTF
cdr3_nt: TGTGCCAGCAGTTACTCGGCGGGGATTCAAAATGGCTACACCTTC

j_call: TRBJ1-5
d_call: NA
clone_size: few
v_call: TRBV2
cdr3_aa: CASSDRSTRARAQHF
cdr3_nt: TGTGCCAGCAGTGATCGCAGCACTCGGGCCCGGGCCCAGCATTTT

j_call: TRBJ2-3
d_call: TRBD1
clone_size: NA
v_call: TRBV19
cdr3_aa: CASSPQGWSDTQYF
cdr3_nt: TGTGCCAGTAGTCCACAGGGGTGGTCAGATACGCAGTATTTT

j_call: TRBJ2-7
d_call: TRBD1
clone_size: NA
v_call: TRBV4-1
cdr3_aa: CASSHHVRSRGQVVYEQYF
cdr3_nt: TGCGCCAGCAGCCACCACGTAAGGAGTAGGGGACAGGTAGTTTACGAGCAGTACTTC

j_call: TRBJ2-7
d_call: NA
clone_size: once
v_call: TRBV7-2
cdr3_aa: CASSRLGTASYEQYF
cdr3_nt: TGTGCCAGCAGCCGGCTCGGGACGGCGTCCTACGAGCAGTACTTC

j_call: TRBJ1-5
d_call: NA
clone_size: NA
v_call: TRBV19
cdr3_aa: CASNLGGGQPQHF
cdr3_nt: TGTGCCAGTAACCTGGGGGGGGGCCAGCCCCAGCATTTT

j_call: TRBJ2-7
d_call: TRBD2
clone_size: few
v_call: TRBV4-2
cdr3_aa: CASSQDVLAGPFYEQYF
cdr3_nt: TGTGCCAGCAGCCAAGATGTTCTAGCGGGACCGTTCTACGAGCAGTACTTC

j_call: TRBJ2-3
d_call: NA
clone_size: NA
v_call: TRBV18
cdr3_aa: CASSPTVDRNTQYF
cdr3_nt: TGTGCCAGCTCACCTACCGTAGACAGAAATACGCAGTATTTT

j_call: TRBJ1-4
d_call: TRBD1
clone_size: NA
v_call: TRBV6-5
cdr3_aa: CASRNGGTGDEKLFF
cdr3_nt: TGTGCCAGCAGAAACGGAGGGACAGGGGATGAAAAACTGTTTTTT

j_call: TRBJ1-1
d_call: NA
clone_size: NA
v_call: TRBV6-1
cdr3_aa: CASSTTHEGSTEAFF
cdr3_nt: TGTGCCAGCAGTACGACGCACGAGGGAAGCACTGAAGCTTTCTTT

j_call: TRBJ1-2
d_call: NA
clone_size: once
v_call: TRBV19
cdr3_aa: CASTPGYGYTF
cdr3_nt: TGTGCCAGTACCCCCGGATACGGCTACACCTTC